This T cell receptor beta chain was identified in a study of T cells in tumors after PD-1 blockade. About the study: Excluded were patients with checkpoint blockade, immunosuppressants, or radiotherapy or other anti-cancer therapy within 4 weeks. A subset received ongoing vismodegib 150 mg daily alongside anti-PD-1 therapy.

This CDR3 has 13 amino acids. Trimming cost V 4 bases and J 1 base, with 8 bases left between them. Germline CDR1 is SGHDT and CDR2 is YYEEEE. The protocol was immunoSEQ multiplex PCR, while the TCRdb copy is restricted to in-frame clones and leaves out a portion. The sample carries 50,000 or so clones, approximately 75% recorded once. Concerning this clone: The target antigen is unknown.

Study results and caveats: Some novel exhausted tumor clones appeared in pre-treatment blood, suggesting peripheral recruitment.

The sample consisted of PBMCs, taken before anti-PD-1 treatment. This TCR was recovered from a human donor with basal cell carcinoma. The genes are TRBV5-6 and TRBJ1-1; D is unresolved. CDR3 nucleotides: TGTGCCAGCAGCGGACTGCAGAACACTGAAGCTTTCTTT. The encoded protein is CASSGLQNTEAFF.